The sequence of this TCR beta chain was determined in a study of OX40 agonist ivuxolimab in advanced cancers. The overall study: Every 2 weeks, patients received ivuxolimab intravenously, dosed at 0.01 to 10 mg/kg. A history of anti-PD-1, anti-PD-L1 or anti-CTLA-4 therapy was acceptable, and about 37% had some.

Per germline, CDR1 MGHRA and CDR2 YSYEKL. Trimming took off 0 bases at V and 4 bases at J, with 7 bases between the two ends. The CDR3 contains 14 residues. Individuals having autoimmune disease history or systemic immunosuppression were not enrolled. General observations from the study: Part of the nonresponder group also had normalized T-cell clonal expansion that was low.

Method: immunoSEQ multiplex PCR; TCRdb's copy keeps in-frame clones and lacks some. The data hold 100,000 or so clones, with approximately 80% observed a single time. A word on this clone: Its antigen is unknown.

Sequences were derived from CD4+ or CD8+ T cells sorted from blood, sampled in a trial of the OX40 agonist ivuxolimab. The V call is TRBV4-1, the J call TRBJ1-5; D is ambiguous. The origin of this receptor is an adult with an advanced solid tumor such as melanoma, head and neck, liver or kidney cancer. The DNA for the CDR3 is TGCGCCAGCAGCCAAGAGTATCGGAATCAGCCCCAGCATTTT. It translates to CASSQEYRNQPQHF.